Shown below are 20 T cell receptor beta chains from a single sample sequenced in a study of identical twins. TCRdb reanalysed the 5' RACE reads using MiXCR and keeps one entry per CDR3 protein. This sample has some 900,000 distinct CDR3 sequences, with roughly an eighth found just once. This sample was also put to use in a study of yellow fever vaccine responses in identical twins.

Sequencing input: PBMCs. These receptors originate from a woman aged 18 to 35 in good health.

In its sample, this clonotype was seen a few times. This chain links TRBV14 with TRBJ2-4, with 16 bases aligning to TRBD2. Germline CDR1 reads SGHDN; CDR2 reads FVKESK. V dropped 0 bases and J dropped 1; count of bases not matched to a gene: 15. This CDR3 comprises 23 residues. The DNA of the CDR3 is TGTGCCAGCAGCCAAGACCGACCCGGGACTAGCGGGGGGGCCATAATTGCCAAAAACATTCAGTACTTC. This sequence encodes CASSQDRPGTSGGAIIAKNIQYF. Together with reference TRBV14 and TRBJ2-4, the CDR3 gives the full variable domain: EAGVTQFPSHSVIEKGQTVTLRCDPISGHDNLYWYRRVMGKEIKFLLHFVKESKQDESGMPNNRFLAERTGGTYSTLKVQPAELEDSGVYFCASSQDRPGTSGGAIIAKNIQYFGAGTRLSVL.

The V gene is TRBV25-1, the J gene TRBJ2-1; the match to TRBD2 covers 7 bases. The CDR3 runs 15 residues. J was trimmed by 4 bases and V by 6 bases; bases with no gene match: 9. The germline gives CDR1 MGHDK, CDR2 SYGVNS. The CDR3 nucleotides are TGTGCCAGCAGCCGAAGTGGGAGGGTTTACAATGAGCAGTTCTTC. Amino acid sequence: CASSRSGRVYNEQFF.

The rearrangement joins TRBV6-1 to TRBJ2-7; no definite D call. CDR1 is MNHNS, CDR2 SASEGT, per germline. The CDR3 loop spans 13 amino acids. The germline V and J ends were trimmed by 7 bases and 7 bases, with 17 bases remaining between them. The DNA of the CDR3 is TGTGCCAGCAAGCCAGTAGGTGGAGTTGAGCAGTACGTC. Amino acids: CASKPVGGVEQYV.

J is TRBJ2-2 and V is TRBV4-2; TRBD2 matches at 7 bases. Germline lookup yields CDR1 LGHNA and CDR2 YNFKEQ. With V trimmed by 4 bases and J by 3 bases, 11 bases remained unmatched. The CDR3 spans 17 residues. The CDR3 DNA reads as TGTGCCAGCAGCCTTAGGCTGGGGGGGTTTGACACCGGGGAGCTGTTTTTT. Translated: CASSLRLGGFDTGELFF.

This chain connects TRBV24-1 to TRBJ1-5, with D maybe TRBD1 (5 bases). CDR1 and CDR2 (germline): KGHDR, SFDVKD. Trimming took 4 bases from V and 3 from J, leaving 15 bases between them. The CDR3 covers 16 residues. The CDR3 sequence is CATSDQRRGPNQPQHF. The CDR3 nucleotides read TGTGCCACCAGTGACCAGCGGAGGGGCCCCAATCAGCCCCAGCATTTT.

This sequence joins TRBV24-1 and TRBJ1-1; D not resolved. Germline CDR1 is KGHDR and CDR2 is SFDVKD. The CDR3 totals 13 residues. Between the trimmed V and J ends, which lost 10 bases and 4 bases, there was a span of 15 bases. Written as DNA, the CDR3 is TGTGCCACGCAACCGGAGGACGGCACTGAAGCTTTCTTT. Translating gives CATQPEDGTEAFF.

The rearrangement joins TRBV10-3 to TRBJ2-3; 13 nucleotides align to TRBD2. Germline V gene lookup returns CDR1 ENHRY and CDR2 SYGVKD. CDR3 length: 16 residues. V was clipped by 9 bases and J by 0 bases; unmatched bases: 6. The CDR3 sequence: CAIRTSGGTSTDTQYF. Here the CDR3 DNA reads TGTGCCATTAGGACTAGCGGGGGAACTAGCACAGATACGCAGTATTTT.

The chain joins TRBV20-1 to TRBJ2-1; 9 positions agree with TRBD2. Losses at the gene ends were 1 base for V and 1 base for J; bases not matched to a gene: 8. The V gene's germline CDR1 is DFQATT and CDR2 SNEGSKA (reference sequence). The CDR3 runs to 17 residues. CDR3 region: CSARVAGGRGSYNEQFF. The CDR3 nucleotides read TGCAGTGCTAGAGTTGCGGGGGGGCGGGGTTCCTACAATGAGCAGTTCTTC.

A few counts support this clonotype. This sequence joins TRBV4-1 and TRBJ2-7, with TRBD1 identical over 8 bases. V lost 1 base and J lost 2; bases outside the gene matches: 1. The V gene's germline CDR1 is MGHRA and CDR2 YSYEKL. This CDR3 comprises 14 residues. This CDR3 reads CASSQVTGAYEQYV. As DNA, the CDR3 is TGCGCCAGCAGCCAAGTGACAGGGGCCTACGAGCAGTACGTC.

This clonotype was counted a few times. This chain links TRBV21-1 with TRBJ1-1; the table names TRBD1, a call not compared with the DNA. TRBV21-1 is reported as a pseudogene. The CDR3 contains 12 residues. DNA for the CDR3: TGTGCCAGTCCCCAGGGGGTCACTGAAGCTTTCTTT. Translating gives CASPQGVTEAFF.

The table lists this clonotype with a few counts. The chain recombines TRBV12-5 with TRBJ1-2; 11 nucleotides agree with TRBD1. The CDR3 is made up of 15 amino acids. CDR1 is LGHNT, CDR2 FRNRAP, per germline. The trim removed 6 bases at V and 8 bases at J, leaving 11 bases unmatched. CDR3 loop: CASGNPGQGDPGYTF. CDR3 in DNA: TGTGCTAGTGGAAACCCGGGACAGGGGGATCCCGGCTACACCTTC.

The rearrangement joins TRBV27 to TRBJ2-3; D is unclear. V lost 6 bases and J lost 1, with 11 bases in between. The CDR3 is 14 amino acids. Germline CDR1 and CDR2: MNHEY and SMNVEV (reference sequence). As DNA, the CDR3 is TGTGCCAGCAGCCCGGTGCAGGGCACAGATACGCAGTATTTT. Encoded protein: CASSPVQGTDTQYF.

This chain connects TRBV12-3 or TRBV12-4 to TRBJ2-5; 12 bases agree with TRBD2. This CDR3 comprises 15 residues. V was pared by 4 bases and J by 10 bases, with 10 bases of the junction left unmatched. CDR3 coding DNA: TGTGCCAGCAGTTCTCGACTAGCGGGGGTAGATGGCCAGTACTTC. Its protein product is CASSSRLAGVDGQYF.

This clonotype was detected only a few times. This chain uses TRBV7-9 with TRBJ2-1, with 9 bases identical to TRBD1. The CDR3 loop spans 14 amino acids. The germline V gene encodes CDR1 SEHNR and CDR2 FQNEAQ (reference sequence). With V trimmed by 4 bases and J by 6 bases, 4 bases remained unmatched. The CDR3 DNA follows: TGTGCCAGCAGCTCTGGGACAGGGATCAATGAGCAGTTCTTC. Its translation: CASSSGTGINEQFF.

The chain has TRBV7-9 and TRBJ2-7; the D gene could be TRBD1 or TRBD2 (6 bases each). This CDR3 contains 16 residues. Per the germline V gene, CDR1 is SEHNR and CDR2 is FQNEAQ (reference sequence). V was shortened by 3 bases and J by 2 bases, with 17 bases between the two germline ends. The CDR3 here is CASSFKRGAETYEQYF. CDR3 coding DNA: TGTGCCAGCAGCTTCAAGAGGGGGGCCGAGACCTACGAGCAGTACTTC.

This clonotype turned up a few times. This sequence joins TRBV20-1 and TRBJ2-4; D gene ambiguous. Germline assignment: CDR1 DFQATT and CDR2 SNEGSKA (reference sequence). CDR3 size: 11 residues. V was pared by 6 bases and J by 8 bases, with 11 bases between. The CDR3 DNA is TGCAGTGCCCCCCTCCTTTACATTCAGTACTTC. Its protein is CSAPLLYIQYF.

This chain connects TRBV4-1 to TRBJ1-2; D remains unclear. Trimming took 4 bases from V and 5 from J, leaving 11 bases between them. CDR3 length: 13 amino acids. Germline V gene sequence: CDR1 MGHRA, CDR2 YSYEKL. CDR3 bases: TGCGCCAGCAGCCCCCCGGAGGGATATGGCTACACCTTC. Encoded protein: CASSPPEGYGYTF.

The J gene is TRBJ2-1, the V gene TRBV12-3 or TRBV12-4; 15 bases are shared with TRBD2. Germline trimming cut 3 bases from V and 6 bases from J; bases unmatched to any gene: 6. This CDR3 spans 17 amino acids. The CDR3 loop is CASSFSGLAGGSNEQFF. DNA of the CDR3: TGTGCCAGCAGTTTCTCCGGACTAGCGGGAGGGTCCAATGAGCAGTTCTTC.

This chain links TRBV9 with TRBJ2-5, with TRBD2 identical over 8 bases. Losses at the gene ends were 6 bases for V and 2 bases for J; bases not matched to a gene: 9. This CDR3 region has 15 residues. Germline values: CDR1 SGDLS, CDR2 YYNGEE. The CDR3 nucleotides are TGTGCCAGCACTAGGGCGGGGGGCCTTCAAGAGACCCAGTACTTC. Translation gives CASTRAGGLQETQYF.

On this clonotype itself: A much larger clone sits a single nucleotide away, making a read error possible. The J gene is TRBJ2-3, the V gene TRBV27; 7 bases fit TRBD2. The CDR3 is 16 residues long. The trim removed 0 bases at V and 1 base at J, leaving 4 bases unmatched. Germline V gives CDR1 MNHEY, CDR2 SMNVEV (reference sequence). The DNA for the CDR3 is TGTGCCAGCAGTTTATCGTTCCGGGGGGGCACAGATACGCAGTATTTT. Translating gives CASSLSFRGGTDTQYF.